Presented here are 26 T cell receptor beta chains from one specimen sequenced in a study of blood T cell repertoires in COVID-19. TCRdb's table, derived via immunoSEQ multiplex PCR, lists solely in-frame clones and lacks some. Here the sample spans roughly 150,000 clones, roughly 80% being singletons. Sample: peripheral blood. All receptors come from a man in his sixties with acute or convalescent COVID-19.

The CDR3 here is CASSLVVGSSGNTIYF. CDR3 nucleotides: TGTGCCAGCAGCTTAGTGGTCGGTTCCTCTGGAAACACCATATATTTT. The chain recombines TRBV7-9 with TRBJ1-3; D gene ambiguous. There are 16 residues in the CDR3. CDR1 and CDR2 (germline): SEHNR, FQNEAQ (reference sequence). V gave up 1 base and J gave up 0 bases, with 10 bases separating them.

The chain has TRBV19 and TRBJ2-3; no clear D. Germline loops: CDR1 LNHDA, CDR2 SQIVND (reference sequence). V was trimmed by 1 base and J by 1 base, leaving 6 bases between them. The CDR3 length is 14 residues. CDR3 in DNA: TGTGCCAGTAGTATAGTCTCCGGCACAGATACGCAGTATTTT. Amino acid sequence: CASSIVSGTDTQYF. The full variable domain, rest sourced from reference TRBV19 and TRBJ2-3, is DGGITQSPKYLFRKEGQNVTLSCEQNLNHDAMYWYRQDPGQGLRLIYYSQIVNDFQKGDIAEGYSVSREKKESFPLTVTSAQKNPTAFYLCASSIVSGTDTQYFGPGTRLTVL.

This chain joins TRBV7-9 and TRBJ1-4; D is perhaps TRBD1 (5 bases). The CDR3 covers 15 residues. From germline, CDR1 is SEHNR and CDR2 FQNEAQ (reference sequence). Trimming took off 0 bases at V and 7 bases at J, with 12 bases between the two ends. CDR3 region: CASSLALAGIEKLFF. The DNA of the CDR3 is TGTGCCAGCAGCTTAGCGCTTGCAGGGATTGAAAAACTGTTTTTT. The variable domain in full, completed from reference TRBV7-9 and TRBJ1-4, reads DTGVSQNPRHKITKRGQNVTFRCDPISEHNRLYWYRQTLGQGPEFLTYFQNEAQLEKSRLLSDRFSAERPKGSFSTLEIQRTEQGDSAMYLCASSLALAGIEKLFFGSGTQLSVL.

This clone was observed once. This rearrangement joins TRBV4-2 to TRBJ1-1; D gene unclear. The CDR3 consists of 14 residues. The germline V gene has CDR1 LGHNA and CDR2 YNFKEQ. V lost 1 base and J 4 bases, leaving 10 bases between the germline ends. CDR3 amino acids: CASSQGSEGTEAFF. The CDR3 region has the DNA TGTGCCAGCAGCCAAGGCAGCGAGGGCACTGAAGCTTTCTTT.

J is TRBJ1-4 and V is TRBV6-5, with 8 bases matching TRBD1. CDR1 is MNHEY and CDR2 is SVGAGI in the germline V gene. CDR3 size: 15 residues. Trimming removed 5 bases from V and 7 bases from J; junction bases left unmatched: 9. As DNA, the CDR3 is TGTGCCAGCAGTCCTGGACAGGGTGGGAGTGAAAAACTGTTTTTT. This translates into CASSPGQGGSEKLFF.

The rearrangement links TRBV4-2 to TRBJ2-3, with D possibly TRBD2 on 9 matching bases. This CDR3 contains 22 residues. Trimming removed 0 bases from V and 4 bases from J, with 32 bases in between. The germline CDR1 and CDR2 sequences are LGHNA and YNFKEQ. The chain's CDR3 is CASSQDYAGGGRGPRAADTQYF. DNA of the CDR3: TGTGCCAGCAGCCAAGATTATGCAGGGGGCGGGAGGGGGCCTCGAGCTGCAGATACGCAGTATTTT.

This chain connects TRBV2 to TRBJ2-3; 7 nucleotides line up with TRBD1. Germline CDR1 is SNHLY and CDR2 is FYNNEI. V shed 1 base and J 0 bases; nucleotides not matched to a gene: 4. The CDR3 loop spans 16 amino acids. The CDR3 here is CASSEGGTVSTDTQYF. The CDR3 DNA reads as TGTGCCAGCAGTGAAGGGGGGACAGTGAGCACAGATACGCAGTATTTT.

The rearrangement uses TRBV7-9 and TRBJ1-1, with a weak D call TRBD1 (5 bases). Germline-derived CDR1 and CDR2 are SEHNR and FQNEAQ (reference sequence). This CDR3 has 11 amino acids. The V gene lost 5 bases and the J gene lost 9 bases, with 10 bases spanning the gap. CDR3 amino acids: CASSPRQKAFF. CDR3 bases: TGTGCCAGCAGCCCTCGACAGAAAGCTTTCTTT.

The chain employs TRBV11-2 and TRBJ2-3, with TRBD2 as a possible D gene (7 bases). Trimming pared 1 base from V and 7 bases from J, leaving 12 bases between. There are 14 residues in the CDR3. Germline V CDR1 and CDR2: SGHAT, FQNNGV. CDR3 nucleotide sequence: TGTGCCAGCAGCTTAGCGGGGGGCGTGTATACGCAGTATTTT. Protein: CASSLAGGVYTQYF.

The chain has TRBV2 and TRBJ1-6, with D maybe TRBD1 (5 bases). The germline V gene encodes CDR1 SNHLY and CDR2 FYNNEI. Trimming left V 7 bases short and J 7 bases short, with 17 bases between. The CDR3 extends over 15 amino acids. The CDR3 protein is CASKLTAEGNSPLHF. DNA for the CDR3: TGTGCCAGCAAACTAACGGCGGAGGGGAATTCACCCCTCCACTTT.

This clone was seen only once. The junction does not match germline at one end; this may be a read error. The chain joins TRBV7-3 to TRBJ2-1, with 7 bases fitting TRBD2. Germline V lookup: CDR1 SGHTA, CDR2 FQGTGA. CDR3 length: 15 residues. The CDR3 sequence is CASSLSGAPYNEQFF. CDR3 coding DNA: TGTGCCAGCAGTTTAAGCGGGGCGCCCTACAATGAGCAGTTCTTC.

The chain uses TRBV6-6 and TRBJ1-6; TRBD1 aligns across 10 bases. The CDR3 runs to 15 residues. J was trimmed by 7 bases and V by 6 bases; bases with no gene match: 6. Germline-derived CDR1 and CDR2 are MNHNY and SVGAGI (reference sequence). DNA of the CDR3: TGTGCCAGCAGCCTTCTGGGACAGGGGAATTCACCCCTCCACTTT. Translation: CASSLLGQGNSPLHF.

The chain employs TRBV4-2 and TRBJ2-7; 12 bases match TRBD2. Trimming removed 4 bases from V and 2 bases from J; junction bases left unmatched: 3. The CDR3 has 15 residues. Germline-derived CDR1 and CDR2 are LGHNA and YNFKEQ. CDR3 nucleotide sequence: TGTGCCAGCAGCCCCCTAGCGGGGGGGGCCTACGAGCAGTACTTC. Amino acids: CASSPLAGGAYEQYF.

The chain is built from TRBV11-2 and TRBJ2-2, with TRBD2 as a possible D gene (6 bases). CDR3 size: 18 residues. Germline values: CDR1 SGHAT, CDR2 FQNNGV. The V gene lost 5 bases and the J gene lost 0 bases, with 19 bases spanning the gap. CDR3 loop: CASSPGRGAFANTGELFF. The CDR3 bases are TGTGCCAGCAGCCCGGGTCGCGGGGCGTTCGCGAACACCGGGGAGCTGTTTTTT.

The chain carries TRBV18 and TRBJ2-2; possibly TRBD1 for D (7 bases). The V end lost 6 bases, the J end lost 6 bases, and 11 bases lay between the germline ends. The CDR3 has 13 residues. From germline, CDR1 is KGHSH and CDR2 LQKENI. The CDR3 here is CASSRGASGELFF. As DNA, the CDR3 is TGTGCCAGCTCCAGGGGGGCTTCCGGGGAGCTGTTTTTT.

This clone was picked up one time. The V and J genes are TRBV12-3 or TRBV12-4 and TRBJ2-1, with TRBD1 matching over 7 bases. The CDR3 runs 13 residues. The J segment lost 6 bases and the V segment lost 5 bases, leaving 4 bases of the junction unmatched. In nucleotides, the CDR3 is TGTGCCAGCAGTCCCGACAGGGTCAATGAGCAGTTCTTC. It translates to CASSPDRVNEQFF.

The chain couples TRBV19 to TRBJ2-5, with D possibly TRBD1 on 5 matching bases. The CDR3 runs to 15 residues. V lost 0 bases and J 5 bases, leaving 13 bases between the germline ends. Germline lookup yields CDR1 LNHDA and CDR2 SQIVND (reference sequence). The DNA for the CDR3 is TGTGCCAGTAGTATAGAACCCCAGGGAAGGGAGACCCAGTACTTC. As protein: CASSIEPQGRETQYF.

The chain employs TRBV6-2 or TRBV6-3 and TRBJ1-1; D is perhaps TRBD1 (6 bases). V was shortened by 6 bases and J by 4 bases, with 15 bases between the two germline ends. The CDR3 extends over 14 amino acids. The germline V gene has CDR1 MNHEY and CDR2 SVGEGT. The CDR3 region is CASSTQGLTTEAFF. CDR3 coding DNA: TGTGCCAGCAGCACTCAGGGGCTTACCACTGAAGCTTTCTTT.

The genes are TRBV19 and TRBJ1-5, with TRBD1 as a possible D gene (6 bases). Germline CDR1 LNHDA, CDR2 SQIVND (reference sequence). The CDR3 consists of 16 residues. Trimming removed 4 bases at V and 2 bases at J, with 15 bases between. In nucleotides, the CDR3 is TGTGCCAGTAGTAGTCAGGGGAATAGTGGCAATCAGCCCCAGCATTTT. This codes for CASSSQGNSGNQPQHF.

The chain recombines TRBV5-1 with TRBJ1-6; D gene ambiguous. V lost 6 bases and J 4 bases, leaving 11 bases between the germline ends. This CDR3 spans 14 amino acids. Germline V CDR1 and CDR2: SGHRS, YFSETQ. CDR3: CASKTDSYNSPLHF. The CDR3 nucleotides are TGCGCCAGCAAGACCGACTCGTATAATTCACCCCTCCACTTT.

The genes are TRBV7-2 and TRBJ2-3; TRBD2 aligns across 8 bases. Germline V gene data show CDR1 as SGHTA and CDR2 as FQGNSA. Germline trimming cut 1 base from V and 2 bases from J; bases unmatched to any gene: 2. The CDR3 extends over 15 amino acids. The CDR3 coding sequence is TGTGCCAGCAGCTTAGTAGCGGGGCCCACAGATACGCAGTATTTT. Its protein product is CASSLVAGPTDTQYF.

This clone was seen a handful of times. The chain couples TRBV9 to TRBJ2-7, with 9 nucleotides matching TRBD2. CDR1 SGDLS and CDR2 YYNGEE come from the germline V gene. J was trimmed by 0 bases and V by 3 bases; bases with no gene match: 4. The CDR3 extends over 15 amino acids. The CDR3 sequence: CASSAFSGSSYEQYF. The CDR3 DNA sequence: TGTGCCAGCAGCGCTTTTAGCGGGAGCTCCTACGAGCAGTACTTC.

For the CDR3, the DNA is TGTGCCACCCTAGGTTGCGGGGGGAACACCGGGGAGCTGTTTTTT. The encoded protein is CATLGCGGNTGELFF. The chain couples TRBV6-4 to TRBJ2-2; 7 bases fit TRBD2. Germline V lookup: CDR1 MRHNA, CDR2 SNTAGT. Germline trimming cut 10 bases from V and 1 base from J; bases unmatched to any gene: 9. The CDR3 totals 15 residues.

V gene TRBV5-1 combines with J gene TRBJ2-1; 10 bases agree with TRBD2. Germline trimming cut 2 bases from V and 7 bases from J; bases unmatched to any gene: 3. CDR1 is SGHRS, CDR2 YFSETQ, per germline. The CDR3 has 14 amino acids. In DNA, the CDR3 is TGCGCCAGCAGCTTAGGACTAGCGGAAAATGAGCAGTTCTTC. This gives the protein CASSLGLAENEQFF.

The chain employs TRBV7-2 and TRBJ2-1; perhaps TRBD2 as D (5 bases). This CDR3 comprises 13 residues. Trimming removed 2 bases from V and 10 bases from J, with 12 bases in between. Germline CDR1 and CDR2: SGHTA and FQGNSA. The CDR3 nucleotides are TGTGCCAGCAGCTTACAGCGGTCGTTCGAGCAGTTCTTC. Its translation: CASSLQRSFEQFF.

The V and J genes are TRBV9 and TRBJ2-1; the D is unclear. Germline loops: CDR1 SGDLS, CDR2 YYNGEE. The CDR3 consists of 14 residues. V was clipped by 0 bases and J by 5 bases, with 9 bases between them. For the CDR3, the DNA is TGTGCCAGCAGCGTAGCCGTACTGGACAATGAGCAGTTCTTC. Translated: CASSVAVLDNEQFF.